Below, 9 T cell receptor beta chains from the same sample are listed, as sequenced in a study of blood T cell repertoires in COVID-19. Sequenced by immunoSEQ multiplex PCR; TCRdb stores in-frame clones only, minus some. Of 200,000 to 300,000 clones in the sample, approximately 91% were seen once. The sample comprised peripheral blood. Receptor source: a person under 30 with COVID-19, enrolled during active disease.

This chain connects TRBV7-6 to TRBJ2-5, with TRBD2 matching over 9 bases. This CDR3 comprises 16 residues. The V gene's germline CDR1 is SGHVS and CDR2 FNYEAQ. V shed 5 bases and J 4 bases; nucleotides not matched to a gene: 11. The CDR3 nucleotides read TGTGCCAGCAGCGAAGACTTAGCGGGAGCGGGAGAGACCCAGTACTTC. Protein product: CASSEDLAGAGETQYF. Full variable domain (outside the CDR3, taken from reference TRBV7-6 and TRBJ2-5): GAGVSQSPRYKVTKRGQDVALRCDPISGHVSLYWYRQALGQGPEFLTYFNYEAQQDKSGLPNDRFSAERPEGSISTLTIQRTEQRDSAMYRCASSEDLAGAGETQYFGPGTRLLVL.

The gene calls are TRBV4-1 and TRBJ2-1; 9 bases match TRBD2. The CDR3 loop spans 16 amino acids. Losses at the gene ends were 0 bases for V and 4 bases for J; bases not matched to a gene: 4. The germline CDR1 and CDR2 sequences are MGHRA and YSYEKL. The CDR3 spells CASSQDEAGGYNEQFF. In DNA, the CDR3 is TGCGCCAGCAGCCAAGATGAGGCGGGAGGGTACAATGAGCAGTTCTTC.

This chain links TRBV13 with TRBJ2-7; D may be TRBD1 (6 bases). V shed 3 bases and J shed 2 bases, with 11 bases lying between them. Per germline, CDR1 PRHDT and CDR2 FYEKMQ (reference sequence). This CDR3 spans 14 amino acids. The CDR3 region is CASSFGDTTYEQYF. CDR3 nucleotide sequence: TGTGCCAGCAGCTTTGGGGACACGACCTACGAGCAGTACTTC.

This sequence joins TRBV24-1 and TRBJ2-5; 7 bases map to TRBD1. Germline V CDR1 and CDR2: KGHDR, SFDVKD. The V and J ends lost 7 bases and 2 bases, in that order; junction bases with no gene match: 6. The CDR3 has 14 residues. CDR3 nucleotide sequence: TGTGCCACCAGCACTACAGGGGTTCAAGAGACCCAGTACTTC. It specifies CATSTTGVQETQYF.

The rearrangement joins TRBV7-9 to TRBJ1-1; D not resolved. The CDR3 contains 13 residues. Trimming left V 3 bases short and J 7 bases short, with 12 bases between. CDR1 is SEHNR, CDR2 FQNEAQ, per germline (reference sequence). CDR3 sequence reads: CASSFSVVLEAFF. CDR3 nucleotides: TGTGCCAGCAGCTTCTCGGTCGTACTTGAAGCTTTCTTT.

The chain uses TRBV6-5 and TRBJ1-4; 7 nucleotides line up with TRBD1. Germline-derived CDR1 and CDR2 are MNHEY and SVGAGI. This CDR3 spans 11 amino acids. Trimming removed 8 bases from V and 11 bases from J; junction bases left unmatched: 5. The CDR3 loop reads CASGRGSKLFF. CDR3 coding DNA: TGTGCCAGCGGCAGGGGGTCCAAACTGTTTTTT.

This chain joins TRBV5-4 and TRBJ1-4, with TRBD1 as a possible D gene (5 bases). The germline V gene encodes CDR1 SGHNT and CDR2 YYREEE (reference sequence). Trimming shortened V by 0 bases and J by 2 bases, and 17 bases separated the two germline ends. CDR3 length: 18 residues. Written as DNA, the CDR3 is TGTGCCAGCAGCTTGGCCACCGGGGGATATTCGACTAATGAAAAACTGTTTTTT. Protein sequence: CASSLATGGYSTNEKLFF.

This clone was seen only a few times. This specimen includes other DNA sequences encoding the same CDR3. V is TRBV5-4 and J is TRBJ2-3, with D perhaps TRBD1 (5 bases). There are 15 residues in the CDR3. Germline values: CDR1 SGHNT, CDR2 YYREEE (reference sequence). The V end was cut by 2 bases, the J end by 1 base, with 11 bases between. The CDR3 loop reads CASSLVDRGTDTQYF. CDR3 bases: TGTGCCAGCAGCTTAGTCGACAGAGGCACAGATACGCAGTATTTT.

The V gene is TRBV13, the J gene TRBJ1-2; weak D call: TRBD1 (6 bases). Looked up from germline, CDR1 is PRHDT and CDR2 is FYEKMQ (reference sequence). V gave up 10 bases and J gave up 4 bases, with 16 bases separating them. This CDR3 has 13 residues. As DNA, the CDR3 is TGTGCCACCCCCAGGGGCCTCACCTATGGCTACACCTTC. Amino acids: CATPRGLTYGYTF.